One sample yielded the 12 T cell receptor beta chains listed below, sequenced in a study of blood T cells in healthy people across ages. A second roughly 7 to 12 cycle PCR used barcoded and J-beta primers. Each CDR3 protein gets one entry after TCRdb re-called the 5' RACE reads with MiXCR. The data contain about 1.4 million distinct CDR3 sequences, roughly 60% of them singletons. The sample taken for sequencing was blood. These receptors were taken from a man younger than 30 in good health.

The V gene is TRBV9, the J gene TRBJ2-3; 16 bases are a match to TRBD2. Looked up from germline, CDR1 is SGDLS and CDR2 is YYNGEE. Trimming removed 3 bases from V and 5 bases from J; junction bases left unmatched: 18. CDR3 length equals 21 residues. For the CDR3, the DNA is TGTGCCAGCAGCGAAACACCGGGACTAGCGGGGGGGCGTGATTTCAGAGATACGCAGTATTTT. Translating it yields CASSETPGLAGGRDFRDTQYF. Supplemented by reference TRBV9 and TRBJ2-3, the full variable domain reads DSGVTQTPKHLITATGQRVTLRCSPRSGDLSVYWYQQSLDQGLQFLIQYYNGEERAKGNILERFSAQQFPDLHSELNLSSLELGDSALYFCASSETPGLAGGRDFRDTQYFGPGTRLTVL.

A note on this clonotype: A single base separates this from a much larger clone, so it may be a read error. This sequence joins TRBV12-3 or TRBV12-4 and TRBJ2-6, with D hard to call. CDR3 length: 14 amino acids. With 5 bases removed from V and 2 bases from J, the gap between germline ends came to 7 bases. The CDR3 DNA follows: TGTGCCAGCAGTGTAGGCCCTGGGGCCAACGTCCTGACTTTC. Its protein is CASSVGPGANVLTF.

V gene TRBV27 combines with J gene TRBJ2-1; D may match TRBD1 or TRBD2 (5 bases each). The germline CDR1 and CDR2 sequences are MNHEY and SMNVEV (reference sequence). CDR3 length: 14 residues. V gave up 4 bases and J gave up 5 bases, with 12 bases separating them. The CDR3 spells CASSSLPGHNEQFF. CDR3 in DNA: TGTGCCAGCAGTTCTCTCCCGGGGCACAATGAGCAGTTCTTC.

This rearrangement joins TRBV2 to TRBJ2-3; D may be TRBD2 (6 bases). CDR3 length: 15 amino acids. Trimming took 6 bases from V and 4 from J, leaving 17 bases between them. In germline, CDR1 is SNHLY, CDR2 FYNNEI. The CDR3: CASSSEAGRADTQYF. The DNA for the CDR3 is TGTGCCAGCAGCAGTGAGGCGGGGCGGGCAGATACGCAGTATTTT.

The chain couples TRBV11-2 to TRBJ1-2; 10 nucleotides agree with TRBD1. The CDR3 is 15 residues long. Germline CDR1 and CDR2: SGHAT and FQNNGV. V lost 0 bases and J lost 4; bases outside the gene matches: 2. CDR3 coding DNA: TGTGCCAGCAGCTTAGATTGGACAGGGGGCTATGGCTACACCTTC. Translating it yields CASSLDWTGGYGYTF.

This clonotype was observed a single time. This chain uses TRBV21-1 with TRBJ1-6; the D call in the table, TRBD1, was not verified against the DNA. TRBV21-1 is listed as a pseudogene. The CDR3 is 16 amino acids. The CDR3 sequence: CASSNRDRRNNSPLHF. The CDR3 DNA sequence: TGTGCCAGCAGCAACCGGGACAGAAGAAATAATTCACCCCTCCACTTT.

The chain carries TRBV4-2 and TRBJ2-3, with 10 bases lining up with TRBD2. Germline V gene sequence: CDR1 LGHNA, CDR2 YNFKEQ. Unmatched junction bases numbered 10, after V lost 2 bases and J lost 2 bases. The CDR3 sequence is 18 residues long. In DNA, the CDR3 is TGTGCCAGCAGCCAACAAGACCTCCTAGCGGGGGACACAGATACGCAGTATTTT. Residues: CASSQQDLLAGDTDTQYF.

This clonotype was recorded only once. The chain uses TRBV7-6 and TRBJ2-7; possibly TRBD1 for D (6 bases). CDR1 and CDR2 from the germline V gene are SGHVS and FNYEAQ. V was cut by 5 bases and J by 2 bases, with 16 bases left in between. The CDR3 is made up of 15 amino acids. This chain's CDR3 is CASSNDGDNTYEQYF. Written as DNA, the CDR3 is TGTGCCAGCAGCAACGACGGGGACAACACCTACGAGCAGTACTTC. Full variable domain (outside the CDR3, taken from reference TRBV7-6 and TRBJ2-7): GAGVSQSPRYKVTKRGQDVALRCDPISGHVSLYWYRQALGQGPEFLTYFNYEAQQDKSGLPNDRFSAERPEGSISTLTIQRTEQRDSAMYRCASSNDGDNTYEQYFGPGTRLTVT.

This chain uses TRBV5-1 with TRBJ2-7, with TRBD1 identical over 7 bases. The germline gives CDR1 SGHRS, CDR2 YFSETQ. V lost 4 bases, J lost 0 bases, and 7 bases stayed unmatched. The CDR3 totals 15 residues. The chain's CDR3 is CASSQLQGTSYEQYF. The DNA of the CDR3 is TGCGCCAGCAGCCAGTTACAGGGGACCTCCTACGAGCAGTACTTC.

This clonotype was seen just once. CDR3 in amino acids: CASSPRLETPKNIQYF. CDR3 nucleotide sequence: TGTGCCAGCAGTCCGAGACTGGAAACCCCCAAAAACATTCAGTACTTC. J is TRBJ2-4 and V is TRBV6-2 or TRBV6-3; the D is unclear. This CDR3 has 16 amino acids. The V end lost 5 bases, the J end lost 2 bases, and 16 bases lay between the germline ends. Germline V lookup: CDR1 MNHEY, CDR2 SVGEGT.

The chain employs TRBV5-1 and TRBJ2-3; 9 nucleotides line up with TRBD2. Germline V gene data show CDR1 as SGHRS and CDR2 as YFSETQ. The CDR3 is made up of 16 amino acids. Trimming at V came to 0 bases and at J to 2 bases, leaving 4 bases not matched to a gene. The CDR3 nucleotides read TGCGCCAGCAGCTTGGAGACTAGCGGACACACAGATACGCAGTATTTT. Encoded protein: CASSLETSGHTDTQYF.

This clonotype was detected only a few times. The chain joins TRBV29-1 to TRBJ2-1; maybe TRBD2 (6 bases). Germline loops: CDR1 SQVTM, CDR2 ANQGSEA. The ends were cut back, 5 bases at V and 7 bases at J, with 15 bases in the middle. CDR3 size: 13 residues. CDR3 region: CSVPGLGINEQFF. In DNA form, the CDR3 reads TGCAGCGTTCCGGGACTCGGCATAAATGAGCAGTTCTTC.